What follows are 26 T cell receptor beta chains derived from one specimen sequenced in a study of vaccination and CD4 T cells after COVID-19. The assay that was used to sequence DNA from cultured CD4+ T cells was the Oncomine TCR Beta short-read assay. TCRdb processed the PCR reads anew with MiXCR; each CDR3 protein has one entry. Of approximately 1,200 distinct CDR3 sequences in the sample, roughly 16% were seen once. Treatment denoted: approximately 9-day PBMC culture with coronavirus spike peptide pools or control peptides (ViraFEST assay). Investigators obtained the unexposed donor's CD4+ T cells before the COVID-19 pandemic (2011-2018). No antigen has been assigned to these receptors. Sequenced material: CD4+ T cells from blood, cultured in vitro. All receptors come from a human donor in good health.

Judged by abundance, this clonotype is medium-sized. The chain's CDR3 is CASYIGGKQYF. The CDR3 coding sequence is TGTGCCAGTTATATAGGAGGGAAGCAGTACTTC. The chain employs TRBV6-1 and TRBJ2-7; tentatively, D is TRBD2 (6 bases). V gave up 9 bases and J gave up 8 bases, with 14 bases separating them. Germline-derived CDR1 and CDR2 are MNHNS and SASEGT. The CDR3 has 11 residues.

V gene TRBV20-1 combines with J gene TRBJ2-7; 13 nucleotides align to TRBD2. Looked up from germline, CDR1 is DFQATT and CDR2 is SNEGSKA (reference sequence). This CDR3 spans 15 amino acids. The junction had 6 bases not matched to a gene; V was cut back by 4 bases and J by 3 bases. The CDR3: CSATGLAGTLYEQYF. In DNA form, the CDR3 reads TGCAGTGCTACGGGACTAGCGGGAACCCTCTACGAGCAGTACTTC.

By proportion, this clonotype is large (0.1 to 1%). CDR3 bases: TGTGCCAGCAGTCGAACCGACTCAGGGGGCAGTTCACCCCTCCACTTT. It specifies CASSRTDSGGSSPLHF. The rearrangement joins TRBV6-1 to TRBJ1-6; 8 bases agree with TRBD1. Losses at the gene ends were 5 bases for V and 9 bases for J; bases not matched to a gene: 12. The CDR3 runs to 16 residues. CDR1 and CDR2 from the germline V gene are MNHNS and SASEGT.

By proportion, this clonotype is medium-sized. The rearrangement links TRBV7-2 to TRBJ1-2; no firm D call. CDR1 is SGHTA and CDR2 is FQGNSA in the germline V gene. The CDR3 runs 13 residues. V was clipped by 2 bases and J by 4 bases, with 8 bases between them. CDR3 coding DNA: TGTGCCAGCAGCTTACGGAGCGGCTATGGCTACACCTTC. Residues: CASSLRSGYGYTF.

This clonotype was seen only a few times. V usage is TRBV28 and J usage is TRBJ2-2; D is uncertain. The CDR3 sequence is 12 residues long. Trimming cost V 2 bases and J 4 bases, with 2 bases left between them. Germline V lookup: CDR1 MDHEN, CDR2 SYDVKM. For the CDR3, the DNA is TGTGCCAGCAGTTTAAGCACCGGGGAGCTGTTTTTT. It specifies CASSLSTGELFF.

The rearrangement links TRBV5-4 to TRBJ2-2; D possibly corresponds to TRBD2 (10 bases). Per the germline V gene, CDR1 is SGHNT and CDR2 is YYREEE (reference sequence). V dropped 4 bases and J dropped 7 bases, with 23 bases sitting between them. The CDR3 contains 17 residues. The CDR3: CASSHRGLAGDGGELFF. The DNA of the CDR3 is TGTGCCAGCAGCCACAGGGGGCTAGCGGGAGATGGCGGGGAGCTGTTTTTT. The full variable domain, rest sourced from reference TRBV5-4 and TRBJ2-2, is ETGVTQSPTHLIKTRGQQVTLRCSSQSGHNTVSWYQQALGQGPQFIFQYYREEENGRGNFPPRFSGLQFPNYSSELNVNALELDDSALYLCASSHRGLAGDGGELFFGEGSRLTVL.

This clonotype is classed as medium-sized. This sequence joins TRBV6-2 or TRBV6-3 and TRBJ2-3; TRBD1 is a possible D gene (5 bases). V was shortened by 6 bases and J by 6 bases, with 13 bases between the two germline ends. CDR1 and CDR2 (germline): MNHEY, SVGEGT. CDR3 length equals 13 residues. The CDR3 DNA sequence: TGTGCCAGCAGCCCCCAGGGTGCGGATACGCAGTATTTT. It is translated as CASSPQGADTQYF.

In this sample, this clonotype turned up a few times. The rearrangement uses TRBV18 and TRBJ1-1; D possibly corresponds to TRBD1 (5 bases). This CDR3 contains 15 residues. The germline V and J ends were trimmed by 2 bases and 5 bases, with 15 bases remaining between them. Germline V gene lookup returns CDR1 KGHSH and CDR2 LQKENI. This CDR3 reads CASSPSGRGGTEAFF. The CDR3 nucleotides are TGTGCCAGCTCACCAAGCGGGAGGGGCGGAACTGAAGCTTTCTTT. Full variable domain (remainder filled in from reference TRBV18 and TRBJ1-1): NAGVMQNPRHLVRRRGQEARLRCSPMKGHSHVYWYRQLPEEGLKFMVYLQKENIIDESGMPKERFSAEFPKEGPSILRIQQVVRGDSAAYFCASSPSGRGGTEAFFGQGTRLTVV.

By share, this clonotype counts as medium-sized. The CDR3 is CASSLRGLNTEAFF. DNA for the CDR3: TGTGCCAGCAGCTTACGGGGATTGAACACTGAAGCTTTCTTT. The V and J genes are TRBV7-2 and TRBJ1-1, with D unresolved. Between the trimmed V and J ends, which lost 2 bases and 0 bases, there was a span of 7 bases. This CDR3 is 14 amino acids long. Germline V gene lookup returns CDR1 SGHTA and CDR2 FQGNSA.

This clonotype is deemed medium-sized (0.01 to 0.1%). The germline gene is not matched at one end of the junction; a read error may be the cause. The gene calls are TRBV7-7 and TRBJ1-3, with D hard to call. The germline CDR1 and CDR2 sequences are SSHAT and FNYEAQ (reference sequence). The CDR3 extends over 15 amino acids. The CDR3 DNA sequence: TGTGCTAGCAGCCGTAGCTTGGCGTTTGGAAACACCATATATTTT. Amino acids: CASSRSLAFGNTIYF. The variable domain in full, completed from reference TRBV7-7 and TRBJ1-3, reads GAGVSQSPRYKVTKRGQDVTLRCDPISSHATLYWYQQALGQGPEFLTYFNYEAQPDKSGLPSDRFSAERPEGSISTLTIQRTEQRDSAMYRCASSRSLAFGNTIYFGEGSWLTVV.

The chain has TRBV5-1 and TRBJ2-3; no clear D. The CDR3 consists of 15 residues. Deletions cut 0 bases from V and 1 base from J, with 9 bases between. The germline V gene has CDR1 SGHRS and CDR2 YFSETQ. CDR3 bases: TGCGCCAGCAGCTTGGAATTAGCAGGCACAGATACGCAGTATTTT. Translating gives CASSLELAGTDTQYF.

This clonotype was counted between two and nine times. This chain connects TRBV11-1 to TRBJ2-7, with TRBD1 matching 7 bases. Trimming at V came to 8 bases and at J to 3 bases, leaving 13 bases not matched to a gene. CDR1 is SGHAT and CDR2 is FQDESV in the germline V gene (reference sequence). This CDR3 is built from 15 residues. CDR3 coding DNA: TGTGCCAGCTCTGAGGGAAGAGGGGGCAGCTACGAGCAGTACTTC. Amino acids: CASSEGRGGSYEQYF.

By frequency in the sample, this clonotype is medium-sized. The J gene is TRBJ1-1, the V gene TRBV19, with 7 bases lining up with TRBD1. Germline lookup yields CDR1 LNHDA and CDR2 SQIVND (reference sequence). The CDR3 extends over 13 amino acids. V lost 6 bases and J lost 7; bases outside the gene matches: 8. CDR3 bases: TGTGCCAGTAGGATCGACAGGGATGGTGAAGCTTTCTTT. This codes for CASRIDRDGEAFF.

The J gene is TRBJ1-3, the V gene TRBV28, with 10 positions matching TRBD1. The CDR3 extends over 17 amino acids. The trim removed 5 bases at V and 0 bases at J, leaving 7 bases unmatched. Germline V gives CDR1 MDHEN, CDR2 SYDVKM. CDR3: CASSPGDRGSSGNTIYF. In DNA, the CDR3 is TGTGCCAGCAGTCCCGGGGACAGGGGAAGCTCTGGAAACACCATATATTTT.

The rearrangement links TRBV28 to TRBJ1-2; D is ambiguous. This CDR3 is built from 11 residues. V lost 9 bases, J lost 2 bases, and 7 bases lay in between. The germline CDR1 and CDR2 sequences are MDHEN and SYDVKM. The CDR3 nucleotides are TGTGCCAGTAGGGAGAACTATGGCTACACCTTC. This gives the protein CASRENYGYTF.

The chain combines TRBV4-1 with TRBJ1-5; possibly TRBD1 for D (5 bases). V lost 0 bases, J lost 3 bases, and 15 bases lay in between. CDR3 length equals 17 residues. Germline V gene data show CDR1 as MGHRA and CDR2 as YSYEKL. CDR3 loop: CASSQDFGGRVNQPQHF. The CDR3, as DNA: TGCGCCAGCAGCCAAGACTTTGGGGGGAGGGTCAATCAGCCCCAGCATTTT.

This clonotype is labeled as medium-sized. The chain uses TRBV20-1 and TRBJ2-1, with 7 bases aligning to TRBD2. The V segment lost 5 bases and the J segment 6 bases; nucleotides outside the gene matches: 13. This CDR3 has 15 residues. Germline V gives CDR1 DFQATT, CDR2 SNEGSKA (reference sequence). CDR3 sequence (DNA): TGCAGTGCTCCTCTAAGCTCGAGCGGGATCAATGAGCAGTTCTTC. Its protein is CSAPLSSSGINEQFF.

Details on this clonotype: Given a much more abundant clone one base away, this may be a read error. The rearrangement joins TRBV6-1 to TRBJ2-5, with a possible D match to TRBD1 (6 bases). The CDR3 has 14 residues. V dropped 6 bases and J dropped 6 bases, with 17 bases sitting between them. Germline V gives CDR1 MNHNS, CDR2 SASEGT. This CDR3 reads CASRETSRGKTQYF. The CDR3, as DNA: TGTGCCAGCAGGGAAACGAGCAGGGGAAAGACCCAGTACTTC.

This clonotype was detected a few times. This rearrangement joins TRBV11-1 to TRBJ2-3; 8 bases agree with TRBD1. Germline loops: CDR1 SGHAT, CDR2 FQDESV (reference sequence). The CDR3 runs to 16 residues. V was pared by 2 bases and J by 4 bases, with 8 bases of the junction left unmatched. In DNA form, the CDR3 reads TGTGCCAGCAGCTTATCCGACAGGGGCCGGCCAGATACGCAGTATTTT. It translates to CASSLSDRGRPDTQYF.

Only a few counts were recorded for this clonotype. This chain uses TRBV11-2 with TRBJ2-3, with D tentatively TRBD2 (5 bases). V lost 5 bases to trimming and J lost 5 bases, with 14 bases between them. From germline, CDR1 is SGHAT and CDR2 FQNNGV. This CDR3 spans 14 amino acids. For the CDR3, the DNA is TGTGCCAGCAGCACAAGACTAAGTGGAGATACGCAGTATTTT. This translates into CASSTRLSGDTQYF.

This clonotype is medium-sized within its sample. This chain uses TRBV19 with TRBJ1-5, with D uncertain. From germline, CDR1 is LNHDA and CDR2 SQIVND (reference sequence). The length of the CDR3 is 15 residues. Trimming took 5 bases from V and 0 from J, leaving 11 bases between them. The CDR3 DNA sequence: TGTGCCAGTAGTCCCGGTGGTCATAGCAATCAGCCCCAGCATTTT. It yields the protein CASSPGGHSNQPQHF. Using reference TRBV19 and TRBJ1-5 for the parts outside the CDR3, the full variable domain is DGGITQSPKYLFRKEGQNVTLSCEQNLNHDAMYWYRQDPGQGLRLIYYSQIVNDFQKGDIAEGYSVSREKKESFPLTVTSAQKNPTAFYLCASSPGGHSNQPQHFGDGTRLSIL.

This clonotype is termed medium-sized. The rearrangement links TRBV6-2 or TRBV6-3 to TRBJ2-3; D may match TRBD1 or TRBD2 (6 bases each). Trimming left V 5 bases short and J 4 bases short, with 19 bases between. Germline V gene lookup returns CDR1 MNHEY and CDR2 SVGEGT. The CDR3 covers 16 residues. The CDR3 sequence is CASSRPRGRWADTQYF. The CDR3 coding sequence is TGTGCCAGCAGTCGACCCCGGGGGCGTTGGGCAGATACGCAGTATTTT.

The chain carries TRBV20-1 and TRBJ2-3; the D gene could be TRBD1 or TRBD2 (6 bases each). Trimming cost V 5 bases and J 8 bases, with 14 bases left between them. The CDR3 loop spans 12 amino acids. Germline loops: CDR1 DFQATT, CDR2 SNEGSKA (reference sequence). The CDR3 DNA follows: TGCAGTGCTCCGCACAGGGAGGTTACGCAGTATTTT. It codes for CSAPHREVTQYF.

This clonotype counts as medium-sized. CDR3 amino acids: CSGGGPILDYGYTF. In nucleotides, the CDR3 is TGCAGTGGGGGGGGCCCCATCCTCGACTATGGCTACACCTTC. The chain has TRBV20-1 and TRBJ1-2, with D maybe TRBD1 (6 bases). This CDR3 spans 14 amino acids. Trimming removed 7 bases from V and 3 bases from J, with 18 bases in between. CDR1 is DFQATT, CDR2 SNEGSKA, per germline (reference sequence).

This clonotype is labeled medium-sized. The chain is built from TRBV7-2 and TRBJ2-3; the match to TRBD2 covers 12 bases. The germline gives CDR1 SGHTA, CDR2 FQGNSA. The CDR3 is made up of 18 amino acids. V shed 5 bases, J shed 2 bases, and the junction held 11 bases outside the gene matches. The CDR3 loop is CASSQLTLAGGPTDTQYF. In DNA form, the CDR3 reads TGTGCCAGCAGCCAGTTAACGCTAGCGGGGGGGCCCACAGATACGCAGTATTTT.

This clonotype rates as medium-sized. Here the CDR3 DNA reads TGCAGTGCTATCCCTAGCGGGAGACTAACAGATACGCAGTATTTT. It translates to CSAIPSGRLTDTQYF. The chain employs TRBV20-1 and TRBJ2-3; 10 bases fit TRBD2. From germline, CDR1 is DFQATT and CDR2 SNEGSKA (reference sequence). After removal of 4 bases from V and 3 bases from J, the junction contained 7 bases not matched to a gene. The CDR3 consists of 15 residues.